Included here is one T cell receptor beta chain sequence, with context. The entry originates in a study of T cell responses to AZD1222 COVID-19 vaccine. TCRdb's copy holds only in-frame clones and misses some; the assay was immunoSEQ multiplex PCR. Seen here are 250,000 to 300,000 clones, 90% to 95% observed once, and the top ten hold 0.5% to 0.7%. Germline lookup yields CDR1 SGHTA and CDR2 FQGTGA. The V and J ends lost 5 bases and 8 bases respectively, with 13 bases between them. The CDR3 consists of 13 residues. The origin of this receptor is an adult who received the AZD1222 COVID-19 vaccine. The chain recombines TRBV7-3 with TRBJ2-1, with no clear D. The sample here was peripheral blood, taken 28 days after the second AZD1222 dose. For the CDR3, the DNA is TGTGCCAGCAGCCGCCTTGGTTACGATGAGCAGTTCTTC. It encodes CASSRLGYDEQFF.